The clone carrying this TCR beta chain was detected once. This sample was taken from a study of cytomegalovirus exposure and HLA in healthy donors. This PCR relied on a set of 60 Vbeta primers and 13 Jbeta primers. TCRdb keeps only in-frame clones here, not all; method: immunoSEQ multiplex PCR. Of 180,000 or so clones in the sample, about four fifths were seen once. The sequenced material came from PBMCs. The TCR sequence derives from a female donor in good health and CMV-seronegative.

CDR3 residues: CARSLHPSGSYNEQFF. The CDR3 DNA is TGTGCCAGAAGCTTGCACCCCTCAGGGTCCTACAATGAGCAGTTCTTC. The V and J genes are TRBV5-3 and TRBJ2-1; D is possibly TRBD1 (5 bases). TRBV5-3 counts as an open reading frame of uncertain function. The CDR3 extends over 16 amino acids. V was pared by 1 base and J by 1 base, with 12 bases between.